The T cell receptor beta chain under discussion was sequenced for a study of blood T cell repertoires in COVID-19. CDR1 and CDR2 (germline): MNHEY, SVGAGI. The CDR3 totals 16 residues. Deletions cut 0 bases from V and 0 bases from J, with 11 bases between. TCRdb's table, derived via immunoSEQ multiplex PCR, lists solely in-frame clones and lacks some. The sample includes a few hundred thousand clones, more than 80% of them seen just once. The study drew participants aged about 18 to 89 years from about two dozen US areas. The chain uses TRBV6-5 and TRBJ1-1; D is undetermined. This receptor was taken from a woman aged 18 to 35 who had recovered from COVID-19. The specimen sequenced was PBMCs or T cells enriched from blood (not recorded which). CDR3 residues: CASSYSISSMNTEAFF. CDR3 DNA: TGTGCCAGCAGTTACTCGATTTCCAGTATGAACACTGAAGCTTTCTTT.